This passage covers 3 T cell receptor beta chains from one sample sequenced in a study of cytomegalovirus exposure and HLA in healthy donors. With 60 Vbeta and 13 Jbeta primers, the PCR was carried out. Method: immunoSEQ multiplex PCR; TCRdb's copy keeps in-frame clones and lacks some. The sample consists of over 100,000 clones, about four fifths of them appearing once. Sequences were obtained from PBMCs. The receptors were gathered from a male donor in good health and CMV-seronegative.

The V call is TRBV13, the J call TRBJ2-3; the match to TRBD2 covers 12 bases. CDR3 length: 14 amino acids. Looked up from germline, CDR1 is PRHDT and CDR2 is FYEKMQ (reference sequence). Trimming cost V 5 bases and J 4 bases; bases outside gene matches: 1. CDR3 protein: CASSPSGGADTQYF. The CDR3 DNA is TGTGCCAGCAGCCCTAGCGGGGGGGCAGATACGCAGTATTTT.

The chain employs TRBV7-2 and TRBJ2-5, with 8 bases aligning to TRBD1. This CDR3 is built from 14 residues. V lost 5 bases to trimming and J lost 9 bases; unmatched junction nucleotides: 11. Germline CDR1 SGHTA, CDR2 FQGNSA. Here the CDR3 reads CASSPGQGLPAQYF. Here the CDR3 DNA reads TGTGCCAGCAGCCCAGGACAGGGTTTACCTGCCCAGTACTTC.

The CDR3 reads CASSWGRDNYGYTF. CDR3 nucleotide sequence: TGTGCCAGCAGCTGGGGCAGGGATAACTATGGCTACACCTTC. The chain combines TRBV13 with TRBJ1-2, with D tentatively TRBD1 (5 bases). The V end was cut by 4 bases, the J end by 1 base, with 10 bases between. This CDR3 contains 14 residues. The germline V gene has CDR1 PRHDT and CDR2 FYEKMQ (reference sequence).